The rows below give T cell receptor beta chains drawn from one sample of a study of cytomegalovirus exposure and HLA in healthy donors. Clones were sequenced by immunoSEQ multiplex PCR, and TCRdb holds only the in-frame ones, with some missing. This table holds 150,000 or so clones, approximately 86% found once. Specimen: PBMCs. These receptor sequences come from a woman between 18 and 29 years old in good health and CMV-seronegative. The CDR3 runs from the conserved cysteine through the conserved F or W. A D gene is named only where the DNA matches it firmly. Clone size appears in some rows only: once, few, many, or a class for an expanded clone.

d_call: .; j_call: TRBJ1-4; v_call: TRBV2; clone_size: once; cdr3_nt: TGTGCCAGCAGTCCAGGGACTGGGGAAAAACTGTTTTTT; cdr3_aa: CASSPGTGEKLFF
d_call: .; j_call: TRBJ2-2; v_call: TRBV6-1; clone_size: .; cdr3_nt: TGTGCCAGCAGTGCGCAGGGCTGGGAGCTGTTTTTT; cdr3_aa: CASSAQGWELFF
d_call: .; j_call: TRBJ2-2; v_call: TRBV5-1; clone_size: .; cdr3_nt: TGCGCCAGCAGCTCCCAGGGTGACGGGGAGCTGTTTTTT; cdr3_aa: CASSSQGDGELFF
d_call: .; j_call: TRBJ1-1; v_call: TRBV6-9; clone_size: few; cdr3_nt: TGTGCCAGCAGTTCCATACCGAGCGGCACTGAAGCTTTCTTT; cdr3_aa: CASSSIPSGTEAFF
d_call: .; j_call: TRBJ1-2; v_call: TRBV9; clone_size: .; cdr3_nt: TGTGCCAGCAAGCGGGGGACCTATGGCTACACCTTC; cdr3_aa: CASKRGTYGYTF
d_call: .; j_call: TRBJ1-3; v_call: TRBV18; clone_size: .; cdr3_nt: TGTGCCAGCTCACCGTGGCAGTCTGGAAACACCATATATTTT; cdr3_aa: CASSPWQSGNTIYF
d_call: TRBD1; j_call: TRBJ1-2; v_call: TRBV28; clone_size: .; cdr3_nt: TGTGCCAGCAGTCTGGGGACAGACTATGGCTACACCTTC; cdr3_aa: CASSLGTDYGYTF
d_call: .; j_call: TRBJ2-7; v_call: TRBV19; clone_size: .; cdr3_nt: TGTGCCAGTAGTATAGTTGCAGGGGAACTCTACGAGCAGTACTTC; cdr3_aa: CASSIVAGELYEQYF
d_call: TRBD2; j_call: TRBJ2-7; v_call: TRBV6-5; clone_size: .; cdr3_nt: TGTGCCAGCAGTTACTCCCTTAGCGGGAGTTCCTACGAGCAGTACTTC; cdr3_aa: CASSYSLSGSSYEQYF
d_call: TRBD1; j_call: TRBJ1-2; v_call: TRBV2; clone_size: .; cdr3_nt: TGTGCCAGCAGTGTGGAGAACAGGGGCTATGGCTACACCTTC; cdr3_aa: CASSVENRGYGYTF
d_call: .; j_call: TRBJ2-5; v_call: TRBV18; clone_size: once; cdr3_nt: TGTGCCAGCTCACCTGGAGGGGGGGAAGAGACCCAGTACTTC; cdr3_aa: CASSPGGGEETQYF
d_call: .; j_call: TRBJ2-7; v_call: TRBV5-1; clone_size: .; cdr3_nt: TGCGCCAGCAGCGCCGGGTTTCTTTACGAGCAGTACTTC; cdr3_aa: CASSAGFLYEQYF
d_call: .; j_call: TRBJ1-5; v_call: TRBV19; clone_size: .; cdr3_nt: TGTGCCAGTAGTATAGGGTCAAGGGGTAGCAATCAGCCCCAGCATTTT; cdr3_aa: CASSIGSRGSNQPQHF
d_call: TRBD2; j_call: TRBJ2-1; v_call: TRBV10-2; clone_size: .; cdr3_nt: TGCGCCAGCTCTAGCGGGGGGGCGGGATACAATGAGCAGTTCTTC; cdr3_aa: CASSSGGAGYNEQFF
d_call: .; j_call: TRBJ2-3; v_call: TRBV6-5; clone_size: few; cdr3_nt: TGTGCCAGCAGTGACGGGAGCACAGATACGCAGTATTTT; cdr3_aa: CASSDGSTDTQYF
d_call: .; j_call: TRBJ2-1; v_call: TRBV5-1; clone_size: .; cdr3_nt: TGCGCCAGCAGTACGACAGATAGCTCCTACAATGAGCAGTTCTTC; cdr3_aa: CASSTTDSSYNEQFF
d_call: TRBD1; j_call: TRBJ1-6; v_call: TRBV13; clone_size: .; cdr3_nt: TGTGCCAGCAGCTTAAGGATCGTGGGGACAGGGGGAAATTCACCCCTCCACTTT; cdr3_aa: CASSLRIVGTGGNSPLHF
d_call: .; j_call: TRBJ1-1; v_call: TRBV28; clone_size: once; cdr3_nt: TGTGCCAGCAGTTATGTTACAGGCCGCACTGAAGCTTTCTTT; cdr3_aa: CASSYVTGRTEAFF
d_call: .; j_call: TRBJ1-4; v_call: TRBV4-2; clone_size: .; cdr3_nt: TGTGCCAGCAGCCAAGGGTCTATGGGGGGAAAACTGTTTTTT; cdr3_aa: CASSQGSMGGKLFF
d_call: TRBD1; j_call: TRBJ1-1; v_call: TRBV7-2; clone_size: .; cdr3_nt: TGTGCCAGCATTCCTCCAGGGGGAACCAACACTGAAGCTTTCTTT; cdr3_aa: CASIPPGGTNTEAFF
d_call: TRBD1; j_call: TRBJ1-1; v_call: TRBV10-1; clone_size: .; cdr3_nt: TGCGCCAGCAGTGAGCCAGCGGGACAGGGGGTATCTAGGAACACTGAAGCTTTCTTT; cdr3_aa: CASSEPAGQGVSRNTEAFF
d_call: .; j_call: TRBJ1-1; v_call: TRBV5-1; clone_size: .; cdr3_nt: TGCGCCAGCAGCTTGTCCAGGGTGGAAGCTTTCTTT; cdr3_aa: CASSLSRVEAFF
d_call: .; j_call: TRBJ1-1; v_call: TRBV5-6; clone_size: .; cdr3_nt: TGTGCCAGCTGCAGCTTGGGGCAGGGGAACACTGAAGCTTTCTTT; cdr3_aa: CASCSLGQGNTEAFF
d_call: TRBD2; j_call: TRBJ2-3; v_call: TRBV27; clone_size: .; cdr3_nt: TGTGCCAGCAGTTTAGTAGGGACTAGCGGGATCTTCACAGATACGCAGTATTTT; cdr3_aa: CASSLVGTSGIFTDTQYF
d_call: TRBD2; j_call: TRBJ2-1; v_call: TRBV6-4; clone_size: .; cdr3_nt: TGTGCCAGCAGTATTATAGCGGGGGCTGGCAATGAGCAGTTCTTC; cdr3_aa: CASSIIAGAGNEQFF
d_call: TRBD2; j_call: TRBJ2-7; v_call: TRBV27; clone_size: .; cdr3_nt: TGTGCCAGCAGTTTAACCGGGAGGGTATACGAGCAGTACTTC; cdr3_aa: CASSLTGRVYEQYF
d_call: TRBD2; j_call: TRBJ2-1; v_call: TRBV11-2; clone_size: .; cdr3_nt: TGTGCCAGCTGGGGGAGCGGGGGGCATTTGAGTGAGCAGTTCTTC; cdr3_aa: CASWGSGGHLSEQFF
d_call: TRBD1; j_call: TRBJ2-2; v_call: TRBV15; clone_size: .; cdr3_nt: TGTGCCACCAGCCCCCGGACAGGGGTGGTAACCGGGGAGCTGTTTTTT; cdr3_aa: CATSPRTGVVTGELFF
d_call: .; j_call: TRBJ2-1; v_call: TRBV9; clone_size: .; cdr3_nt: TGTGCCAGCAGCGTAGGAGGCTGGGAGCAGTTCTTC; cdr3_aa: CASSVGGWEQFF
d_call: .; j_call: TRBJ2-1; v_call: TRBV7-7; clone_size: .; cdr3_nt: TGTGCCAGCAGCCCAAATAGAGTCTCAGGGGGAGGTGAGCAGTTCTTC; cdr3_aa: CASSPNRVSGGGEQFF
d_call: TRBD1; j_call: TRBJ2-7; v_call: TRBV30; clone_size: .; cdr3_nt: TGTGCCTGGAGGGGAACAGGGGGAATAGGCTACGAGCAGTACTTC; cdr3_aa: CAWRGTGGIGYEQYF
d_call: TRBD1; j_call: TRBJ2-7; v_call: TRBV4-2; clone_size: .; cdr3_nt: TGTGCCAGCAGCCAAGAGGACAGGGCTTACGAGCAGTACTTC; cdr3_aa: CASSQEDRAYEQYF
d_call: .; j_call: TRBJ2-3; v_call: TRBV30; clone_size: .; cdr3_nt: TGTGCCTGGATGCTCCAGCGGAGAAGCACAGATACGCAGTATTTT; cdr3_aa: CAWMLQRRSTDTQYF
d_call: .; j_call: TRBJ1-5; v_call: TRBV27; clone_size: .; cdr3_nt: TGTGCCAGCAGTTTAGGACACTATAGCAATCAGCCCCAGCATTTT; cdr3_aa: CASSLGHYSNQPQHF
d_call: .; j_call: TRBJ2-7; v_call: TRBV19; clone_size: .; cdr3_nt: TGTGCCAGTAGTGGACACAACGCCCAGGAATCCTACGAGCAGTACTTC; cdr3_aa: CASSGHNAQESYEQYF
d_call: TRBD1; j_call: TRBJ2-3; v_call: TRBV2; clone_size: once; cdr3_nt: TGTGCCAGCAGTGAAGGGACAGGGGTCGGTACAGATACGCAGTATTTT; cdr3_aa: CASSEGTGVGTDTQYF
d_call: .; j_call: TRBJ1-2; v_call: TRBV6-1; clone_size: .; cdr3_nt: TGTGCCAGCGGTGAGTTACCTACCAAGTACACCTTC; cdr3_aa: CASGELPTKYTF
d_call: .; j_call: TRBJ2-7; v_call: TRBV7-8; clone_size: .; cdr3_nt: TGTGCCAGCAGCCGCCAGCGGACAGATCCCTCCTACGAGCAGTACTTC; cdr3_aa: CASSRQRTDPSYEQYF
d_call: .; j_call: TRBJ1-2; v_call: TRBV18; clone_size: .; cdr3_nt: TGTGCCAGCTCACCAGCCCATGGCGGGGAGTTTAACTATGGCTACACCTTC; cdr3_aa: CASSPAHGGEFNYGYTF
d_call: .; j_call: TRBJ1-1; v_call: TRBV5-1; clone_size: few; cdr3_nt: TGCGCCAGCAGCCTGGGAGGGTCAGGCCTATACACTGAAGCTTTCTTT; cdr3_aa: CASSLGGSGLYTEAFF
d_call: .; j_call: TRBJ1-1; v_call: TRBV18; clone_size: .; cdr3_nt: TGTGCCAGCTCATTAAGAGGAGCGTCTGAAGCTTTCTTT; cdr3_aa: CASSLRGASEAFF
d_call: .; j_call: TRBJ2-3; v_call: TRBV4-1; clone_size: .; cdr3_nt: TGCGCCAGCAGCCAAGGCCCGACAGGACTTAGCACAGATACGCAGTATTTT; cdr3_aa: CASSQGPTGLSTDTQYF
d_call: .; j_call: TRBJ2-7; v_call: TRBV5-5; clone_size: .; cdr3_nt: TGTGCCAGCAGCCCTCCCGGGGGTCAGGGAAGCTCCTACGAGCAGTACTTC; cdr3_aa: CASSPPGGQGSSYEQYF
d_call: .; j_call: TRBJ2-3; v_call: TRBV30; clone_size: .; cdr3_nt: TGTGCCTGGAATCCAGGGCGGCACACAGATACGCAGTATTTT; cdr3_aa: CAWNPGRHTDTQYF
d_call: .; j_call: TRBJ1-1; v_call: TRBV6-4; clone_size: .; cdr3_nt: TGTGCCAGCAGCCCAACCGAGGGGGGGCTTGGAGCTTTCTTT; cdr3_aa: CASSPTEGGLGAFF
d_call: .; j_call: TRBJ1-1; v_call: TRBV5-1; clone_size: .; cdr3_nt: TGCGCCAGCAGCTTGTTTTTCGGTACGAACACTGAAGCTTTCTTT; cdr3_aa: CASSLFFGTNTEAFF
d_call: .; j_call: TRBJ1-2; v_call: TRBV29-1; clone_size: .; cdr3_nt: TGCAGCGGCAAGTGGACAGACTATGGCTACACCTTC; cdr3_aa: CSGKWTDYGYTF
d_call: .; j_call: TRBJ1-6; v_call: TRBV28; clone_size: .; cdr3_nt: TGTGCCAGCACCCCGACAGACTATAATTCACCCCTCCACTTT; cdr3_aa: CASTPTDYNSPLHF
d_call: TRBD1; j_call: TRBJ2-1; v_call: TRBV18; clone_size: .; cdr3_nt: TGTGCCAGCTCACCCCCGGGACAGGGGTCCTCCAATGAGCAGTTCTTC; cdr3_aa: CASSPPGQGSSNEQFF
d_call: .; j_call: TRBJ2-7; v_call: TRBV6-5; clone_size: few; cdr3_nt: TGTGCCAGCGTAGGCAGGGCCAACGAGCAGTACTTC; cdr3_aa: CASVGRANEQYF
d_call: TRBD1; j_call: TRBJ1-2; v_call: TRBV5-1; clone_size: once; cdr3_nt: TGCGCCAGCAGTCAGGGGGGTGGAGGCTACACCTTC; cdr3_aa: CASSQGGGGYTF
d_call: TRBD1; j_call: TRBJ2-7; v_call: TRBV27; clone_size: .; cdr3_nt: TGTGCCAGCAGTTTGTCGATAGGACAGGGGCCCTACGAGCAGTACTTC; cdr3_aa: CASSLSIGQGPYEQYF
d_call: .; j_call: TRBJ2-7; v_call: TRBV27; clone_size: .; cdr3_nt: TGTGCCAGCAGTTCGGGGGATACCTACGAGCAGTACTTC; cdr3_aa: CASSSGDTYEQYF
d_call: .; j_call: TRBJ1-4; v_call: TRBV30; clone_size: .; cdr3_nt: TGTGCCTGGAGTGTACAGGCAGCGTCCGAAAAACTGTTTTTT; cdr3_aa: CAWSVQAASEKLFF
d_call: .; j_call: TRBJ1-2; v_call: TRBV6-4; clone_size: once; cdr3_nt: TGTGCCAGCAGTGACTCGACAACCTCACGGGGCTACACCTTC; cdr3_aa: CASSDSTTSRGYTF